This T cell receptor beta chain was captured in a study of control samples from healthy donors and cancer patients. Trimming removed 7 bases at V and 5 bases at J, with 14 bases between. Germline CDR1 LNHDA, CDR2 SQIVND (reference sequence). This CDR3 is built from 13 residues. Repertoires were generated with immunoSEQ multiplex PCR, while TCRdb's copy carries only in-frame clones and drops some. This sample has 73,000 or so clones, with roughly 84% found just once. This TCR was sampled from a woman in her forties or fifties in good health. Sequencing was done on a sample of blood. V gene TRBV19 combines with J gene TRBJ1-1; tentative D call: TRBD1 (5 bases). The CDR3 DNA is TGTGCCAGTATGATGGGGGGTTCGACTGAAGCTTTCTTT. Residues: CASMMGGSTEAFF.